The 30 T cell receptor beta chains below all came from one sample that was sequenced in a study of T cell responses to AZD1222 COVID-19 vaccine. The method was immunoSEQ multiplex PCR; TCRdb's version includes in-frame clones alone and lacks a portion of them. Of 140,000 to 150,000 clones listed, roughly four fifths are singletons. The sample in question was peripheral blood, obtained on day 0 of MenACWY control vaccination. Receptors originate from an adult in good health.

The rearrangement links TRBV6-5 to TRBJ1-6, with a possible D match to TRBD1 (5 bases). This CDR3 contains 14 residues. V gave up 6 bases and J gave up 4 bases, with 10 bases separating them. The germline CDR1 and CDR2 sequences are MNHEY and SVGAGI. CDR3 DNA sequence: TGTGCCAGCAGACGACAGTCTTATAATTCACCCCTCCACTTT. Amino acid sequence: CASRRQSYNSPLHF.

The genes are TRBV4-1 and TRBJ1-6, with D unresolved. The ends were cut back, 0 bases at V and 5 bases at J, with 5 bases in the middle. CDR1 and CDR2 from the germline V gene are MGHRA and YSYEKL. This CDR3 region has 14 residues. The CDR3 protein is CASSQEGHNSPLHF. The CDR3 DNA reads TGCGCCAGCAGCCAAGAAGGTCATAATTCACCCCTCCACTTT.

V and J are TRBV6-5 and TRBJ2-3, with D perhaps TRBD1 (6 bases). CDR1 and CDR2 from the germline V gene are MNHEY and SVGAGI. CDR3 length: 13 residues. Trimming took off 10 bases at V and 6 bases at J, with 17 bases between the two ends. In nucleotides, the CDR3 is TGTGCCACCTCACAGGGAGTTCGGGATACGCAGTATTTT. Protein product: CATSQGVRDTQYF.

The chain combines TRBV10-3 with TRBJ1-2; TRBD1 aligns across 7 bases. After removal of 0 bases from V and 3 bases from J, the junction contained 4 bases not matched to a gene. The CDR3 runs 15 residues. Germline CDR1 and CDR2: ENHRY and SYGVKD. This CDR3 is CAISESQGMDYGYTF. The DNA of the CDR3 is TGTGCCATCAGTGAGTCACAGGGGATGGACTATGGCTACACCTTC.

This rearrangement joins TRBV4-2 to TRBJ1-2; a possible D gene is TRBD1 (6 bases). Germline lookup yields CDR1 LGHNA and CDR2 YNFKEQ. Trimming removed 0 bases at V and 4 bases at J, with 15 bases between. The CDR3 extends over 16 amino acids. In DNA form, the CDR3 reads TGTGCCAGCAGCCAAGACGGGGCAGGGGCAGGCTATGGCTACACCTTC. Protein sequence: CASSQDGAGAGYGYTF.

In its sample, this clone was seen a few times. CDR3 nucleotides: TGCGCCAGCAGCTCTTTAGGGGTGCCCACGGATACGCAGTATTTT. Its translation: CASSSLGVPTDTQYF. The J gene is TRBJ2-3, the V gene TRBV5-1, with D possibly being TRBD1 (5 bases). Germline V gene data show CDR1 as SGHRS and CDR2 as YFSETQ. V shed 3 bases and J shed 6 bases, with 17 bases lying between them. This CDR3 contains 15 residues.

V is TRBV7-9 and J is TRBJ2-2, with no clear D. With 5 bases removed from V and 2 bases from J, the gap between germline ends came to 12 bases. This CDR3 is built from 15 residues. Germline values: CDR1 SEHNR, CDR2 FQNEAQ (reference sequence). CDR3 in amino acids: CASSLVPDNTGELFF. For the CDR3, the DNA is TGTGCCAGCAGCCTCGTACCCGACAACACCGGGGAGCTGTTTTTT.

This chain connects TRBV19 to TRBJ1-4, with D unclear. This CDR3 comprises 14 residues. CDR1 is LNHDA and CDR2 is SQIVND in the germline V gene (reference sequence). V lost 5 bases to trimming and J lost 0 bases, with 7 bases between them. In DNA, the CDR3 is TGTGCCAGTAGTCTGGTTGCAACTAATGAAAAACTGTTTTTT. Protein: CASSLVATNEKLFF.

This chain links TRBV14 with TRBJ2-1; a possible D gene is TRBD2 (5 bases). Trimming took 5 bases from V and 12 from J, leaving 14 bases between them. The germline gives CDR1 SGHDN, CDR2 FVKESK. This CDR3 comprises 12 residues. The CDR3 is CASSLDFSGQFF. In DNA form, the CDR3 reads TGTGCCAGCAGCTTGGACTTCTCAGGGCAGTTCTTC. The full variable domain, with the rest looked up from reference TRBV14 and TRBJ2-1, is EAGVTQFPSHSVIEKGQTVTLRCDPISGHDNLYWYRRVMGKEIKFLLHFVKESKQDESGMPNNRFLAERTGGTYSTLKVQPAELEDSGVYFCASSLDFSGQFFGPGTRLTVL.

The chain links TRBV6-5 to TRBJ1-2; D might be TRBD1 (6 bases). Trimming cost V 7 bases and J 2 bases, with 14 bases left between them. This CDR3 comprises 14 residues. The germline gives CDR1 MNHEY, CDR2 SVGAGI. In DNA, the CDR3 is TGTGCCAGCACTCGGCCGGGGGCGAACTATGGCTACACCTTC. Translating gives CASTRPGANYGYTF.

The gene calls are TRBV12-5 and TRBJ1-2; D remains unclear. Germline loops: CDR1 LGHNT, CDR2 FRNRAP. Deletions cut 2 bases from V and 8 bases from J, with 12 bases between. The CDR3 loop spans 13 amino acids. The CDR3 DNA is TGTGCTAGTGGTTTGCAAACGGATTGGGGCTACACCTTC. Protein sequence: CASGLQTDWGYTF.

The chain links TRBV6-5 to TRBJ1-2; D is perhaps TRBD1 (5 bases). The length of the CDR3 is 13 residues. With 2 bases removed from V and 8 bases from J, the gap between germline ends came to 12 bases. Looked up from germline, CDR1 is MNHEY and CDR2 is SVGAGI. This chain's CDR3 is CASSYRAGHGYTF. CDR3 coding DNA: TGTGCCAGCAGTTACCGGGCAGGGCACGGCTACACCTTC.

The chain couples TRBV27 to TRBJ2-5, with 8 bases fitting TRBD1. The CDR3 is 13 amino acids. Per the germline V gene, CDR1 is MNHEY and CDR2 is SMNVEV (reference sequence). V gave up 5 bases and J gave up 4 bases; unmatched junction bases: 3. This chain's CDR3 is CASSRTGRETQYF. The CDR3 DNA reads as TGTGCCAGCAGTAGGACAGGGAGAGAGACCCAGTACTTC.

CDR3 sequence: CASSSGLGELFF. In DNA form, the CDR3 reads TGTGCCAGCAGTTCAGGTCTCGGGGAGCTGTTTTTT. The chain has TRBV27 and TRBJ2-2, with no clear D. CDR1 and CDR2 (germline): MNHEY, SMNVEV (reference sequence). CDR3 length: 12 amino acids. The germline V and J ends were trimmed by 4 bases and 7 bases, with 7 bases remaining between them.

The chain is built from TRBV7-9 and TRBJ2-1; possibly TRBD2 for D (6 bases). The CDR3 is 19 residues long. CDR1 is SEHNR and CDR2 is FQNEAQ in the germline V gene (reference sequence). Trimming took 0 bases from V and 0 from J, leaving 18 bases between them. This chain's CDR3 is CASSLAFGRGLGSYNEQFF. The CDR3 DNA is TGTGCCAGCAGCTTAGCGTTCGGACGGGGGTTGGGCTCCTACAATGAGCAGTTCTTC. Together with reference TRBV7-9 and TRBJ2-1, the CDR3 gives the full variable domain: DTGVSQNPRHKITKRGQNVTFRCDPISEHNRLYWYRQTLGQGPEFLTYFQNEAQLEKSRLLSDRFSAERPKGSFSTLEIQRTEQGDSAMYLCASSLAFGRGLGSYNEQFFGPGTRLTVL.

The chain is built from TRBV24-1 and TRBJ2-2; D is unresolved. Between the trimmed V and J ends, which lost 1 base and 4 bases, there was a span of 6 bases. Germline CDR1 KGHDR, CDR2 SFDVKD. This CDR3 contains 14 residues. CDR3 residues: CATSDFRATGELFF. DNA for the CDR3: TGTGCCACCAGTGATTTTAGGGCCACCGGGGAGCTGTTTTTT.

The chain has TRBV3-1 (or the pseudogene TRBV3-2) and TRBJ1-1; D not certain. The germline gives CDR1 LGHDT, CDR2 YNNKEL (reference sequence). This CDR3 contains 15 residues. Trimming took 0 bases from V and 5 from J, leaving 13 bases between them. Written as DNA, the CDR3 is TGTGCCAGCAGCCAAGAAAAGATAGGACGGACTGAAGCTTTCTTT. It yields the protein CASSQEKIGRTEAFF.

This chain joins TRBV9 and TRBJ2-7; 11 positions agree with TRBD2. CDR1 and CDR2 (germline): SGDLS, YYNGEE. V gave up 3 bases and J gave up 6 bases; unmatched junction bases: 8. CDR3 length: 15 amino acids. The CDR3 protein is CASSALSGTSGEQYF. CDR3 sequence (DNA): TGTGCCAGCAGCGCGCTCTCAGGGACTAGCGGCGAGCAGTACTTC.

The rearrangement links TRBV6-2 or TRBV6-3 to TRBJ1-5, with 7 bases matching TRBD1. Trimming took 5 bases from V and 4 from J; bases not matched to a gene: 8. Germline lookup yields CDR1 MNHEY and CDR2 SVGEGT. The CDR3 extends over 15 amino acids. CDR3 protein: CASSLTGTVNQPQHF. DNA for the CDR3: TGTGCCAGCAGTCTAACCGGGACAGTGAATCAGCCCCAGCATTTT.

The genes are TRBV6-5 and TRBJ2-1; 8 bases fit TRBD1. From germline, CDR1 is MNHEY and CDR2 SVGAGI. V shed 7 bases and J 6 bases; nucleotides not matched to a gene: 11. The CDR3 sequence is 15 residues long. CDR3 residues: CASTQPGQAVNEQFF. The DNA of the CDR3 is TGTGCCAGCACCCAGCCGGGACAGGCGGTCAATGAGCAGTTCTTC.

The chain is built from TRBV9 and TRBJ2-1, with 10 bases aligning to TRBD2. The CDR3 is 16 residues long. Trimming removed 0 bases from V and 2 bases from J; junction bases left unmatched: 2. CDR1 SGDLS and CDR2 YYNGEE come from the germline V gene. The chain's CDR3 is CASSVELAGAYNEQFF. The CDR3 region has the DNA TGTGCCAGCAGCGTAGAGCTAGCGGGGGCCTACAATGAGCAGTTCTTC.

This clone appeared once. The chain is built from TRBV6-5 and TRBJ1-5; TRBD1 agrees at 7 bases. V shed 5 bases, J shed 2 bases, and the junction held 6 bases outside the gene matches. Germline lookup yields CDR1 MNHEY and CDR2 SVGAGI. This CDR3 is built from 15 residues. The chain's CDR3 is CASSTGDRGNQPQHF. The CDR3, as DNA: TGTGCCAGCAGTACGGGAGACAGGGGCAATCAGCCCCAGCATTTT.

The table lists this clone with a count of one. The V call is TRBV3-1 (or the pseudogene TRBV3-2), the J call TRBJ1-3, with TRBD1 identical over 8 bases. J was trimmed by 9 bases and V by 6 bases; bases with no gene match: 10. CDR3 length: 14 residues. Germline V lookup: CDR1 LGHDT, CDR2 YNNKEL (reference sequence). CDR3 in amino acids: CASSPFEQGGTIYF. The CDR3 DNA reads TGTGCCAGCAGTCCTTTTGAACAGGGGGGCACCATATATTTT.

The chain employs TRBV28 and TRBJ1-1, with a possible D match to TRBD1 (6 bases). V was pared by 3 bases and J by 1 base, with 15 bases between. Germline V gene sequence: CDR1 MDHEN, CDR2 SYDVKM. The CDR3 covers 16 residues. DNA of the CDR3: TGTGCCAGCAGTTTGCGGGGGCGCTCATGGAACACTGAAGCTTTCTTT. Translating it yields CASSLRGRSWNTEAFF.

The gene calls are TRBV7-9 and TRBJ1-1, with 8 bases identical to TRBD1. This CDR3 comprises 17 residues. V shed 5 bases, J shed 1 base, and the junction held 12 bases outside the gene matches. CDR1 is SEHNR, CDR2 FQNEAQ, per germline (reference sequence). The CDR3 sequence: CASSLLLNRGENTEAFF. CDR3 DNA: TGTGCCAGCAGCCTACTGCTAAACAGGGGGGAGAACACTGAAGCTTTCTTT.

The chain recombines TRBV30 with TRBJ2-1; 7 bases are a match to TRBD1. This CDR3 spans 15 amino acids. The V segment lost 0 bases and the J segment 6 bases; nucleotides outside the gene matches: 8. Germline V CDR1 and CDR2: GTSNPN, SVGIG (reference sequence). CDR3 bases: TGTGCCTGGAGTGTGTTATTAGGGACAGTCAATGAGCAGTTCTTC. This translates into CAWSVLLGTVNEQFF.

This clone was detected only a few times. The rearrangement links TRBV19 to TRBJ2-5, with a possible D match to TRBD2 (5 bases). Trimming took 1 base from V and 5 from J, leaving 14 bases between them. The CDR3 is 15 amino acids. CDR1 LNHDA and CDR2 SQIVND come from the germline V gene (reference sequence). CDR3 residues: CASSIVSGGRETQYF. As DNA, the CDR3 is TGTGCCAGTAGTATAGTCTCGGGCGGGCGGGAGACCCAGTACTTC.

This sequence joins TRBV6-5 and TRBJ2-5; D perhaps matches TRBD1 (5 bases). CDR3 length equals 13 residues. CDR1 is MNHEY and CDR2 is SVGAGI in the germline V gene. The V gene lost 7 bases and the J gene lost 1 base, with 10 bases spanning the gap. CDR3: CASTRTIQETQYF. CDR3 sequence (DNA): TGTGCCAGCACCAGGACAATCCAAGAGACCCAGTACTTC.

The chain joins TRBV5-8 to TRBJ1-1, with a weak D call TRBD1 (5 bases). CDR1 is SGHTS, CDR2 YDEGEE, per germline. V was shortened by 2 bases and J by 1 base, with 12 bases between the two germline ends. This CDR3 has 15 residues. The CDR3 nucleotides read TGTGCCAGCAGCTTATGGGTCGGGGCGAACACTGAAGCTTTCTTT. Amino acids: CASSLWVGANTEAFF.

Here the CDR3 reads CASSVGGASSYEQYF. CDR3 in DNA: TGTGCCAGTAGTGTCGGGGGGGCCAGCTCCTACGAGCAGTACTTC. The J gene is TRBJ2-7, the V gene TRBV19; 8 bases map to TRBD2. This CDR3 comprises 15 residues. Germline V gives CDR1 LNHDA, CDR2 SQIVND (reference sequence). The ends lost 5 bases at V and 0 bases at J; junction bases unmatched: 6.